This entry lists 20 T cell receptor beta chains sequenced from one sample in a study of Graves' ophthalmopathy and Graves' hyperthyroidism. The authors amplified TCR beta CDR3 regions, and they did so from RNA transcripts for repertoire sequencing. HTBI-primed RT-PCR formed the first round, and a multiplex PCR formed the second. TCRdb recomputed calls from the multiplex PCR reads with MiXCR, one row per CDR3 protein. Counted here are 740,000 or so distinct CDR3 sequences, approximately 40% occurring once; the ten biggest clones make up roughly 45%. Sequenced: peripheral blood. Source of these receptors: an adult man with Graves' ophthalmopathy.

This chain links TRBV14 with TRBJ2-7; a weak D match, TRBD2 (5 bases). Germline CDR1 reads SGHDN; CDR2 reads FVKESK. The V and J ends lost 8 bases and 2 bases respectively, with 16 bases between them. The CDR3 runs 14 residues. CDR3 residues: CASSPRPGTYEQYF. CDR3 sequence (DNA): TGTGCCAGCTCACCGCGACCGGGGACCTACGAGCAGTACTTC.

Concerning this clonotype itself: A read error may produce the germline difference seen at one junction end. This rearrangement joins TRBV6-2 or TRBV6-3 to TRBJ1-1; 8 nucleotides line up with TRBD1. The CDR3 extends over 16 amino acids. The germline CDR1 and CDR2 sequences are MNHEY and SVGEGT. The CDR3 DNA is TGTGCCAGCAGTTTCGGACAGGGCGTCATGAACACTGAAGCTTCCTTT. Residues: CASSFGQGVMNTEASF.

This sequence joins TRBV25-1 and TRBJ1-4; the D gene is possibly TRBD1 (5 bases). Germline CDR1 and CDR2: MGHDK and SYGVNS. With 6 bases removed from V and 8 bases from J, the gap between germline ends came to 19 bases. CDR3 length: 15 amino acids. The CDR3 coding sequence is TGTGCCAGCAGCTTCGACGGGGGTTCCTGGGAAAAACTGTTTTTT. Amino acid sequence: CASSFDGGSWEKLFF.

The chain links TRBV12-3 or TRBV12-4 to TRBJ2-7; TRBD1 matches 8 bases. V gave up 1 base and J gave up 10 bases; unmatched junction bases: 12. The CDR3 spans 15 residues. CDR3 region: CASSLEVVGQGEQYF. Written as DNA, the CDR3 is TGTGCCAGCAGTTTAGAGGTGGTCGGACAGGGCGAACAGTACTTC.

In its sample, this clonotype was seen a few times. V is TRBV10-3 and J is TRBJ1-5, with 9 bases lining up with TRBD1. V trimming: 10 bases; J trimming: 4 bases; junction bases outside the gene matches: 23. CDR3 size: 19 residues. Germline V gene sequence: CDR1 ENHRY, CDR2 SYGVKD. CDR3 in amino acids: CASRITGTGRVLRNQPQHF. The CDR3 DNA follows: TGTGCCAGCAGGATAACCGGGACAGGGAGGGTTCTGCGAAATCAGCCCCAGCATTTT.

The genes are TRBV5-5 and TRBJ2-5, with TRBD2 as a possible D gene (6 bases). This CDR3 comprises 16 residues. Germline V gives CDR1 SGHKS, CDR2 YYEKEE (reference sequence). Deletions cut 0 bases from V and 3 bases from J, with 15 bases between. DNA for the CDR3: TGTGCCAGCAGCTTGGCCCAGGCTTGGGGGGAAGAGACCCAGTACTTC. Protein sequence: CASSLAQAWGEETQYF.

This chain connects TRBV5-6 to TRBJ1-2; D is undetermined. Germline CDR1 SGHDT, CDR2 YYEEEE. The V gene lost 0 bases and the J gene lost 5 bases, with 14 bases spanning the gap. This CDR3 contains 15 residues. The CDR3 sequence is CASSLAVGPYYGYTF. The CDR3 coding sequence is TGTGCCAGCAGCTTGGCGGTAGGGCCCTATTATGGCTACACCTTC.

This rearrangement joins TRBV20-1 to TRBJ2-3, with D hard to call. Germline CDR1 reads DFQATT; CDR2 reads SNEGSKA (reference sequence). There are 12 residues in the CDR3. V lost 1 base and J lost 2, with 4 bases in between. This chain's CDR3 is CSARVTTDTQYF. CDR3 nucleotides: TGCAGTGCTAGAGTGACCACAGATACGCAGTATTTT.

This clonotype occurred many times. The gene calls are TRBV12-3 or TRBV12-4 and TRBJ2-5; 7 bases are shared with TRBD1. This CDR3 comprises 13 residues. The V segment lost 6 bases and the J segment 2 bases; nucleotides outside the gene matches: 3. Here the CDR3 reads CASSLGQQETQYF. Here the CDR3 DNA reads TGTGCCAGCAGCTTGGGACAGCAAGAGACCCAGTACTTC.

The V gene is TRBV20-1, the J gene TRBJ1-6; 8 bases align to TRBD1. The germline V gene encodes CDR1 DFQATT and CDR2 SNEGSKA (reference sequence). Germline trimming cut 2 bases from V and 8 bases from J; bases unmatched to any gene: 11. The length of the CDR3 is 16 residues. The CDR3: CSARNGFQGADSPLHF. The CDR3, as DNA: TGCAGTGCTAGAAACGGATTCCAGGGGGCGGATTCACCCCTCCACTTT.

This chain links TRBV7-9 with TRBJ2-7, with D possibly being TRBD1 (6 bases). The germline gives CDR1 SEHNR, CDR2 FQNEAQ (reference sequence). The CDR3 runs to 15 residues. V lost 1 base and J 3 bases, leaving 13 bases between the germline ends. CDR3 amino acids: CASSLETGRIYEQYF. The CDR3 nucleotides are TGTGCCAGCAGCTTAGAAACAGGGAGAATCTACGAGCAGTACTTC.

V usage is TRBV12-3 or TRBV12-4 and J usage is TRBJ1-4; 9 bases are shared with TRBD1. The CDR3 extends over 12 amino acids. V was pared by 8 bases and J by 10 bases, with 5 bases of the junction left unmatched. CDR3 nucleotides: TGTGCCAGCGGAAGACAGGGGGGAAAACTGTTTTTT. Translation gives CASGRQGGKLFF.

This clonotype was picked up many times. This rearrangement joins TRBV15 to TRBJ1-1; D gene unclear. V gave up 0 bases and J gave up 4 bases, with 6 bases separating them. The CDR3 loop spans 13 amino acids. Germline assignment: CDR1 LNHNV and CDR2 YYDKDF (reference sequence). CDR3 nucleotides: TGTGCCACCAGCAGAGATTTAACCACTGAAGCTTTCTTT. It codes for CATSRDLTTEAFF.

As for this clonotype: Possible read error: a much larger clone is one base away. The chain combines TRBV7-2 with TRBJ1-4; no clear D. CDR1 and CDR2 (germline): SGHTA, FQGNSA. The CDR3 is made up of 15 amino acids. With 1 base removed from V and 5 bases from J, the gap between germline ends came to 11 bases. CDR3 DNA sequence: TGTGCCAGCAGCTTAGACGTCGCCTTCAATGAAAAACTGTTTTTT. It encodes CASSLDVAFNEKLFF.

V gene TRBV7-9 combines with J gene TRBJ1-2, with D possibly being TRBD1 (5 bases). Looked up from germline, CDR1 is SEHNR and CDR2 is FQNEAQ (reference sequence). The CDR3 is 19 amino acids. V was cut by 1 base and J by 1 base, with 22 bases left in between. The CDR3, as DNA: TGTGCCAGCAGCTTAGTCTTGGGTGCAGGGTCAGAATTTAACTATGGCTACACCTTC. Protein: CASSLVLGAGSEFNYGYTF. Full variable domain (missing parts from reference TRBV7-9 and TRBJ1-2): DTGVSQNPRHKITKRGQNVTFRCDPISEHNRLYWYRQTLGQGPEFLTYFQNEAQLEKSRLLSDRFSAERPKGSFSTLEIQRTEQGDSAMYLCASSLVLGAGSEFNYGYTFGSGTRLTVV.

This clonotype has a count of ten or more. The chain is built from TRBV7-9 and TRBJ2-7, with TRBD2 matching 7 bases. J was trimmed by 1 base and V by 5 bases; bases with no gene match: 8. Germline assignment: CDR1 SEHNR and CDR2 FQNEAQ (reference sequence). The CDR3 runs 15 residues. CDR3 DNA: TGTGCCAGCAGCCACTCTAGCGGAACGTCCTACGAGCAGTACTTC. Translated, it gives CASSHSSGTSYEQYF.

Comment on this clonotype: The CDR3 end shows no conserved phenylalanine or tryptophan, and so a read error is likely. No DNA is shown, since the ends of the CDR3 on it are uncertain; the CDR3 is the one TCRdb lists. This chain's CDR3 is CATSTAGP. The V call is TRBV15, the J call TRBJ1-3; the table's TRBD1 call for D was not verified on the DNA. The CDR3 spans 8 amino acids, including both terminal residues. In germline, CDR1 is LNHNV, CDR2 YYDKDF (reference sequence).

This clonotype was seen a handful of times. V and J are TRBV12-3 or TRBV12-4 and TRBJ1-2, with D uncertain. The CDR3 sequence is 14 residues long. V shed 1 base and J shed 9 bases, with 15 bases lying between them. The CDR3 loop reads CASSLDLGFGRYTF. The CDR3 DNA reads TGTGCCAGCAGTTTAGATTTGGGTTTCGGTCGCTACACCTTC.

The rearrangement joins TRBV20-1 to TRBJ1-5; 10 bases fit TRBD1. Losses at the gene ends were 3 bases for V and 0 bases for J; bases not matched to a gene: 8. This CDR3 is 17 amino acids long. Germline V gene lookup returns CDR1 DFQATT and CDR2 SNEGSKA (reference sequence). CDR3 nucleotides: TGCAGTGCTAGCTCCGGGACAGGGGCCCTTAGCAATCAGCCCCAGCATTTT. It yields the protein CSASSGTGALSNQPQHF.

There are a few counts of this clonotype. V and J are TRBV9 and TRBJ2-5; D might be TRBD1 (5 bases). The CDR3 runs 14 residues. V lost 0 bases to trimming and J lost 4 bases, with 10 bases between them. Germline-derived CDR1 and CDR2 are SGDLS and YYNGEE. This CDR3 reads CASSVGGEGETQYF. DNA for the CDR3: TGTGCCAGCAGCGTAGGGGGCGAAGGAGAGACCCAGTACTTC.